This T cell receptor (beta chain) was documented in a study of T cell responses to AZD1222 COVID-19 vaccine. Study-wide results and limits: Vaccine-related CD4 TCRs covered spike, predominating at 160-218 and 743-854.

Remarks on this clone: Its antigen remains unknown.

Germline V CDR1 and CDR2: SNHLY, FYNNEI. V was trimmed by 2 bases and J by 0 bases, leaving 10 bases between them. This CDR3 is built from 15 residues. Profiling relied on immunoSEQ multiplex PCR, and the TCRdb table lists in-frame clones only, not all of them. The table shows about 120,000 clones, with around 90% occurring only once. The starting material was peripheral blood, obtained on day 0 of MenACWY control vaccination. The V gene is TRBV2, the J gene TRBJ1-1; D is perhaps TRBD1 (5 bases). The TCR sequence derives from an adult in good health. CDR3 nucleotide sequence: TGTGCCAGCAGTGAATTTCAGGGTTTGAACACTGAAGCTTTCTTT. Its translation is CASSEFQGLNTEAFF.